Shown below are 5 T cell receptor beta chains from a single sample sequenced in a study of blood T cell repertoires in COVID-19. Repertoires were generated with immunoSEQ multiplex PCR, while TCRdb's copy carries only in-frame clones and drops some. The sample yields about 98,000 clones, about 81% seen once. Sequencing was done on a sample of peripheral blood. Receptors were obtained from a man older than 75 with acute or convalescent COVID-19.

The chain uses TRBV29-1 and TRBJ2-2; 7 bases map to TRBD2. Germline CDR1 and CDR2: SQVTM and ANQGSEA. The CDR3 extends over 15 amino acids. J was trimmed by 5 bases and V by 5 bases; bases with no gene match: 11. This CDR3 is CSVPMGGSLTGELFF. The DNA for the CDR3 is TGCAGCGTTCCCATGGGCGGGAGTTTAACCGGGGAGCTGTTTTTT.

The gene calls are TRBV14 and TRBJ2-6; TRBD2 is a possible D gene (6 bases). V gave up 1 base and J gave up 2 bases, with 15 bases separating them. Germline V CDR1 and CDR2: SGHDN, FVKESK. The CDR3 extends over 18 amino acids. Written as DNA, the CDR3 is TGTGCCAGCAGCCAAGTTGGCCCCGGGGGAACTGGGGCCAACGTCCTGACTTTC. Encoded protein: CASSQVGPGGTGANVLTF.

The genes are TRBV7-2 and TRBJ2-3; weak D call: TRBD1 (6 bases). Germline V gene data show CDR1 as SGHTA and CDR2 as FQGNSA. V was shortened by 5 bases and J by 1 base, with 13 bases between the two germline ends. CDR3 length: 15 amino acids. This CDR3 reads CASSPKTGRTDTQYF. CDR3 sequence (DNA): TGTGCCAGCAGCCCTAAGACAGGTCGCACAGATACGCAGTATTTT.

The chain is built from TRBV28 and TRBJ1-2; 9 nucleotides line up with TRBD1. The CDR3 has 14 residues. With 2 bases clipped from V and 3 bases from J, the junction kept 1 base outside the gene matches. In germline, CDR1 is MDHEN, CDR2 SYDVKM. For the CDR3, the DNA is TGTGCCAGCAGTTTAACAGGGGGCCACTATGGCTACACCTTC. Protein product: CASSLTGGHYGYTF.

This clone has a single count. The DNA of the CDR3 is TGCAGCGTTGGTGAGCGACTTATCAATGAGCAGTTCTTC. Its translation is CSVGERLINEQFF. The V call is TRBV29-1, the J call TRBJ2-1; D is undetermined. Deletions cut 4 bases from V and 6 bases from J, with 13 bases between. This CDR3 region has 13 residues. CDR1 SQVTM and CDR2 ANQGSEA come from the germline V gene.